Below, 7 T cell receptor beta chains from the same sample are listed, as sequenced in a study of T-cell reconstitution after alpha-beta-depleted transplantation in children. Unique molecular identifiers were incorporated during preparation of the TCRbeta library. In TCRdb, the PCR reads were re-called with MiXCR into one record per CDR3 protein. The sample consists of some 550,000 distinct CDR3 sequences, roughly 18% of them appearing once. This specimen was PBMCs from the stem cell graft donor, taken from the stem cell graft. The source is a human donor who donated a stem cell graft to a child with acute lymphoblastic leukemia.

The CDR3 bases are TGTGCCAGTAGCCGAACAGGGAACCCGGGAGACCCCGAGCAGTACTTC. Encoded protein: CASSRTGNPGDPEQYF. This chain uses TRBV19 with TRBJ2-7, with D perhaps matching TRBD1 or TRBD2 (6 bases each). In germline, CDR1 is LNHDA, CDR2 SQIVND (reference sequence). The CDR3 spans 16 residues. V lost 6 bases and J 6 bases, leaving 24 bases between the germline ends.

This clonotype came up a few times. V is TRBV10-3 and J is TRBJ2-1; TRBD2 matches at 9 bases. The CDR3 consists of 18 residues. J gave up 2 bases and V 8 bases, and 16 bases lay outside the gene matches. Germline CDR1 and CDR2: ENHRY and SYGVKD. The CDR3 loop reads CAIGKRGRAVEAYNEQFF. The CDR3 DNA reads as TGTGCCATCGGAAAGCGCGGGAGGGCCGTCGAGGCCTACAATGAGCAGTTCTTC.

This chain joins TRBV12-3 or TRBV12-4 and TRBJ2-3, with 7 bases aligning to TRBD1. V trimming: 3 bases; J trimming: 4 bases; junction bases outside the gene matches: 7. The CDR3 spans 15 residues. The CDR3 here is CASSLGQGVADTQYF. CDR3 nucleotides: TGTGCCAGCAGTTTGGGGCAGGGGGTCGCAGATACGCAGTATTTT.

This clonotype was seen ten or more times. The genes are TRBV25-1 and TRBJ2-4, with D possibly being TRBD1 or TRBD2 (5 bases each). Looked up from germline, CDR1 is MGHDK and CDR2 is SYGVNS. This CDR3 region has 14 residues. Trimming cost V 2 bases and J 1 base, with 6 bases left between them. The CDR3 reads CASSEEGAKNIQYF. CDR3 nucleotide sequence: TGTGCCAGCAGTGAAGAGGGGGCCAAAAACATTCAGTACTTC.

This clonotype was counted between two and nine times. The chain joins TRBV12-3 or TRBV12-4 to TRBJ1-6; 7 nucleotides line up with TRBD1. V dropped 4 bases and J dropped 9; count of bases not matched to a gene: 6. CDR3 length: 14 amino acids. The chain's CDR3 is CASSSGQSGSPLHF. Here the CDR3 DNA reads TGTGCCAGCAGTTCGGGACAGTCAGGTTCACCCCTCCACTTT.

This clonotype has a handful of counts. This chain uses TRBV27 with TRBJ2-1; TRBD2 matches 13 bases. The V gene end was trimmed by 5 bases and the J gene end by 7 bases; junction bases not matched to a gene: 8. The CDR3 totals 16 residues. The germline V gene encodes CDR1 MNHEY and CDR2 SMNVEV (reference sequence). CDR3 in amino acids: CASSPARTSGSNEQFF. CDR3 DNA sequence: TGTGCCAGCAGTCCCGCCCGGACTAGCGGGAGTAATGAGCAGTTCTTC.

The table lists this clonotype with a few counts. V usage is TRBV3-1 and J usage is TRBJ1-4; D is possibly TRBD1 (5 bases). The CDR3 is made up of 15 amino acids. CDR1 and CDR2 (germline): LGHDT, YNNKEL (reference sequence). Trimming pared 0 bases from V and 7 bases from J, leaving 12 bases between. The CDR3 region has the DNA TGTGCCAGCAGCCAAGAAAGGGGCGAGGGTGAAAAACTGTTTTTT. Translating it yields CASSQERGEGEKLFF.